This record covers a single T cell receptor (beta chain). Its antigen is currently unknown. V lost 9 bases, J lost 5 bases, and 3 bases stayed unmatched. This CDR3 comprises 13 residues. Germline assignment: CDR1 SNHLY and CDR2 FYNNEI. The data derive from a study of T cell responses to AZD1222 COVID-19 vaccine. Assay: immunoSEQ multiplex PCR; the TCRdb copy retains only in-frame clones and omits some. The profile covers 25,000 to 35,000 clones, with under 90% appearing a single time and about 1.2% taken by the ten largest. Whole-study findings and limits: Seropositive status at baseline applied to only five to seven AZD1222 recipients. A reported finding is that nearly half of spike-specific TCRs target unmutated variant regions.

The rearrangement links TRBV2 to TRBJ2-1; 11 bases line up with TRBD2. The source of this sequence is an adult in good health. The source was peripheral blood, collected on day 0 of AZD1222 vaccination. The CDR3, as DNA: TGTGCCAGACTAGCGGGAGTGAACAATGAGCAGTTCTTC. It encodes CARLAGVNNEQFF.